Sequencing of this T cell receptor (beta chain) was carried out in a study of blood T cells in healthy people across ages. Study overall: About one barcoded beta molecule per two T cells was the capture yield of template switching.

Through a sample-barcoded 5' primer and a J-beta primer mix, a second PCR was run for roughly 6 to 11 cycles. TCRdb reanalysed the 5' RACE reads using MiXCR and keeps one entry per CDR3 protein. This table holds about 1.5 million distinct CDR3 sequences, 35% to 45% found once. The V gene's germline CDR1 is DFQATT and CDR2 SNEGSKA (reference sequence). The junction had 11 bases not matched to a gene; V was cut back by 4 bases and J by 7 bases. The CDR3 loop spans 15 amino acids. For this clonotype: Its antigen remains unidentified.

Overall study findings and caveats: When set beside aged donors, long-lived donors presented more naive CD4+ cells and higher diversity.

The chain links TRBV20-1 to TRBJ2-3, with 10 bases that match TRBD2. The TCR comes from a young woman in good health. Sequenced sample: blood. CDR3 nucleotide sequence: TGCAGTGCTATTAGAAGCGGGGGGGCCTTTAATACGCAGTATTTT. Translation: CSAIRSGGAFNTQYF.